A single sample is the source of the 20 T cell receptor beta chains below, sequenced in a study of CD8 T cells in ankylosing spondylitis (dated by TCRdb to about 2017). The library was generated by 5' RACE. These reads were obtained on an Illumina HiSeq 2500. TCRdb applied fastp at Q25 and MiXCR to the public reads, then kept only in-frame beta chains. Records with the same CDR3 protein are collapsed into one entry carrying the most frequent genes and DNA. The sample table contains 230,000 or so distinct CDR3 sequences; only one count was recorded for over 15% of them. The top ten clonotypes cover around a third of the sample. The material sequenced was blood, either unsorted or a sorted T cell fraction (not recorded which). The receptors derive from a male donor with ankylosing spondylitis or in good health (not recorded which).

This clonotype occurred a few times. The chain combines TRBV6-2 or TRBV6-3 with TRBJ2-7; a weak D match, TRBD1 (5 bases). The CDR3 has 14 residues. Germline CDR1 is MNHEY and CDR2 is SVGEGT. With 7 bases removed from V and 2 bases from J, the gap between germline ends came to 15 bases. CDR3 in amino acids: CASTLTENPYEQYF. The CDR3 nucleotides are TGTGCCAGCACCTTGACAGAGAACCCCTACGAGCAGTACTTC.

This clonotype was seen only a few times. This sequence joins TRBV29-1 and TRBJ1-2; 7 bases agree with TRBD1. Germline V gene lookup returns CDR1 SQVTM and CDR2 ANQGSEA. The length of the CDR3 is 12 residues. The J segment lost 8 bases and the V segment lost 6 bases, leaving 9 bases of the junction unmatched. CDR3 DNA: TGCAGCGTAGGGGGGGACAGCCGGGGCTACACCTTC. It translates to CSVGGDSRGYTF.

There are a few counts of this clonotype. This sequence joins TRBV27 and TRBJ2-1, with 10 bases aligning to TRBD2. This CDR3 is 14 amino acids long. CDR1 is MNHEY, CDR2 SMNVEV, per germline (reference sequence). V trimming: 3 bases; J trimming: 8 bases; junction bases outside the gene matches: 4. The CDR3 nucleotides read TGTGCCAGCAGTTTGTCGGGACTAGCGTATGAGCAGTTCTTC. This translates into CASSLSGLAYEQFF.

This clonotype came up a few times. The rearrangement joins TRBV5-1 to TRBJ2-1, with 8 bases fitting TRBD2. The length of the CDR3 is 17 residues. The germline V gene has CDR1 SGHRS and CDR2 YFSETQ. V lost 5 bases to trimming and J lost 6 bases; unmatched junction nucleotides: 16. The CDR3 reads CASRANPLVAGPNEQFF. The DNA for the CDR3 is TGCGCCAGCAGGGCAAATCCGTTGGTAGCGGGACCCAATGAGCAGTTCTTC.

This rearrangement joins TRBV20-1 to TRBJ2-7; 8 bases map to TRBD1. The CDR3 covers 14 residues. Germline lookup yields CDR1 DFQATT and CDR2 SNEGSKA (reference sequence). The junction had 4 bases not matched to a gene; V was cut back by 1 base and J by 2 bases. The CDR3 sequence: CSARGTGSTYEQYF. In DNA, the CDR3 is TGCAGTGCTAGAGGGACAGGGAGTACCTACGAGCAGTACTTC.

The chain carries TRBV4-3 and TRBJ2-3, with 8 bases matching TRBD2. With 0 bases clipped from V and 6 bases from J, the junction kept 11 bases outside the gene matches. The CDR3 has 17 amino acids. CDR1 is LGHNA, CDR2 YSLEER, per germline. CDR3 loop: CASSQDRLAPGEDTQYF. In DNA form, the CDR3 reads TGCGCCAGCAGCCAAGACCGACTAGCGCCAGGGGAGGATACGCAGTATTTT.

The rearrangement links TRBV14 to TRBJ2-4; TRBD1 might be the D (6 bases). The CDR3 totals 13 residues. Germline V gives CDR1 SGHDN, CDR2 FVKESK. Trimming stripped 5 bases from V and 5 bases from J, with 10 bases between. The CDR3 sequence: CASSGTLENIQYF. The CDR3 coding sequence is TGTGCCAGCAGCGGGACACTCGAAAACATTCAGTACTTC.

The V and J genes are TRBV6-2 or TRBV6-3 and TRBJ2-1, with 9 bases lining up with TRBD2. This CDR3 contains 19 residues. Germline values: CDR1 MNHEY, CDR2 SVGEGT. V gave up 5 bases and J gave up 0 bases; unmatched junction bases: 14. CDR3 sequence: CASSTPYSGGVSSYNEQFF. The CDR3 DNA reads as TGTGCCAGCAGTACCCCTTATAGCGGGGGAGTGAGCTCCTACAATGAGCAGTTCTTC.

In its sample, this clonotype was seen a few times. The V and J genes are TRBV20-1 and TRBJ2-5, with a weak D call TRBD2 (5 bases). The CDR3 consists of 16 residues. The V gene's germline CDR1 is DFQATT and CDR2 SNEGSKA (reference sequence). The V gene lost 0 bases and the J gene lost 2 bases, with 16 bases spanning the gap. The CDR3 is CSAREGGPLIQETQYF. CDR3 in DNA: TGCAGTGCTAGAGAGGGCGGGCCTCTTATACAAGAGACCCAGTACTTC.

This clonotype has more than one count but fewer than ten. This chain links TRBV14 with TRBJ2-7; the D call may be TRBD1 or TRBD2 (5 bases each). The CDR3 has 14 residues. The V end lost 1 base, the J end lost 6 bases, and 13 bases lay between the germline ends. Germline CDR1 reads SGHDN; CDR2 reads FVKESK. CDR3 residues: CASSQGGPTGEQYF. CDR3 bases: TGTGCCAGCAGCCAAGGGGGACCGACCGGCGAGCAGTACTTC. Full variable domain (rest looked up from reference TRBV14 and TRBJ2-7): EAGVTQFPSHSVIEKGQTVTLRCDPISGHDNLYWYRRVMGKEIKFLLHFVKESKQDESGMPNNRFLAERTGGTYSTLKVQPAELEDSGVYFCASSQGGPTGEQYFGPGTRLTVT.

This clonotype was found a few times. The V and J genes are TRBV29-1 and TRBJ1-3, with D perhaps matching TRBD1 (6 bases). Germline loops: CDR1 SQVTM, CDR2 ANQGSEA. This CDR3 has 14 residues. Trimming stripped 3 bases from V and 2 bases from J, with 11 bases between. The CDR3 spells CSVEDGTTGNTIYF. The CDR3 nucleotides read TGCAGCGTTGAGGACGGGACAACTGGAAACACCATATATTTT.

At least ten counts were recorded for this clonotype. V usage is TRBV4-1 and J usage is TRBJ2-1, with a weak D call TRBD2 (7 bases). Trimming stripped 5 bases from V and 4 bases from J, with 18 bases between. The CDR3 is made up of 16 amino acids. CDR1 and CDR2 from the germline V gene are MGHRA and YSYEKL. The CDR3 nucleotides are TGCGCCAGCAGCAAAAGGGAGGGGGATTTGTACAATGAGCAGTTCTTC. Its protein is CASSKREGDLYNEQFF.

In the case of this clonotype: In this CDR3 the conserved last residue, phenylalanine or tryptophan, is missing, so a read error is likely. The chain carries TRBV7-9 and TRBJ2-1; the D gene is possibly TRBD2 (6 bases). The CDR3 consists of 13 residues. Germline CDR1 reads SEHNR; CDR2 reads FQNEAQ (reference sequence). Trimming took 5 bases from V and 4 from J, leaving 9 bases between them. CDR3 bases: TGTGCCAGCAGCCGGGAGAGTTACAATGAGCAGTTCTTG. Its translation: CASSRESYNEQFL.

The chain employs TRBV15 and TRBJ2-5; 11 nucleotides match TRBD1. In germline, CDR1 is LNHNV, CDR2 YYDKDF (reference sequence). This CDR3 has 15 amino acids. The V segment lost 4 bases and the J segment 5 bases; nucleotides outside the gene matches: 6. This CDR3 is CATSTRTGGGETQYF. CDR3 coding DNA: TGTGCCACCAGCACTCGGACAGGGGGCGGGGAGACCCAGTACTTC.

This clonotype has just a few counts. The chain is built from TRBV7-6 and TRBJ2-1; 8 bases are a match to TRBD2. After removal of 4 bases from V and 5 bases from J, the junction contained 16 bases not matched to a gene. Germline values: CDR1 SGHVS, CDR2 FNYEAQ. The CDR3 runs 18 residues. CDR3 loop: CASSWPGTSGGADNEQFF. In DNA, the CDR3 is TGTGCCAGCAGCTGGCCCGGAACTAGCGGCGGGGCCGACAATGAGCAGTTCTTC.

This clonotype was detected only a few times. The chain has TRBV18 and TRBJ2-1; D is ambiguous. The ends were cut back, 2 bases at V and 6 bases at J, with 14 bases in the middle. The CDR3 is 15 residues long. Germline V lookup: CDR1 KGHSH, CDR2 LQKENI. CDR3 protein: CASSPKRVFGNEQFF. The CDR3 bases are TGTGCCAGCTCACCAAAAAGGGTATTTGGCAATGAGCAGTTCTTC.

This clonotype was recorded a few times. The J gene is TRBJ2-5, the V gene TRBV20-1; D is uncertain. Germline lookup yields CDR1 DFQATT and CDR2 SNEGSKA (reference sequence). This CDR3 region has 12 residues. V gave up 6 bases and J gave up 3 bases, with 11 bases separating them. The CDR3 region is CSARVGEETQYF. As DNA, the CDR3 is TGCAGTGCCCGAGTGGGCGAAGAGACCCAGTACTTC.

The chain uses TRBV6-4 and TRBJ2-7; D not certain. V was shortened by 6 bases and J by 0 bases, with 18 bases between the two germline ends. The CDR3 is made up of 16 amino acids. CDR1 is MRHNA, CDR2 SNTAGT, per germline. CDR3 bases: TGTGCCAGCAGGCCCCCCCCCCAGCGCTTCTCCTACGAGCAGTACTTC. Its translation: CASRPPPQRFSYEQYF.

This clonotype showed up just a few times. The chain carries TRBV5-1 and TRBJ1-5; D possibly corresponds to TRBD1 (5 bases). Looked up from germline, CDR1 is SGHRS and CDR2 is YFSETQ. Trimming removed 4 bases from V and 4 bases from J, with 12 bases in between. CDR3 length equals 14 residues. CDR3 loop: CASSPGTQNQPQHF. The CDR3 bases are TGCGCCAGCAGCCCCGGGACTCAAAATCAGCCCCAGCATTTT.

The chain joins TRBV5-1 to TRBJ1-2, with D perhaps TRBD1 (5 bases). CDR1 SGHRS and CDR2 YFSETQ come from the germline V gene. V gave up 0 bases and J gave up 6 bases, with 9 bases separating them. This CDR3 comprises 13 residues. The CDR3 DNA follows: TGCGCCAGCAGCTTGGGGCAGGGCCATGGCTACACCTTC. Translating it yields CASSLGQGHGYTF.